These 30 T cell receptor beta chains came from one sample sequenced in a study of response to subunit inactivated influenza vaccine. TCRdb re-analysed the RT-PCR reads in MiXCR, keeping a single row per CDR3 protein. Counted here are more than 600,000 distinct CDR3 sequences, about 18% occurring once; the ten biggest clones make up approximately 11%. This material consisted of PBMCs from blood, taken roughly 5 days after vaccination. All receptors derive from a man in his fifties or sixties who received an inactivated influenza vaccine.

The chain is built from TRBV3-1 and TRBJ2-5; D possibly matches TRBD1 or TRBD2 (7 bases each). The V gene's germline CDR1 is LGHDT and CDR2 YNNKEL (reference sequence). The CDR3 covers 15 residues. Trimming took off 1 base at V and 6 bases at J, with 15 bases between the two ends. CDR3 nucleotides: TGTGCCAGCAGCCAAGCACCAGGGGGGGAAAAGACCCAGTACTTC. It is translated as CASSQAPGGEKTQYF.

This clonotype was detected a few times. The chain carries TRBV20-1 and TRBJ2-7; unclear D gene. This CDR3 is 13 amino acids long. V dropped 2 bases and J dropped 3 bases, with 11 bases sitting between them. Germline assignment: CDR1 DFQATT and CDR2 SNEGSKA (reference sequence). The chain's CDR3 is CSARSAVLYEQYF. CDR3 in DNA: TGCAGTGCTAGAAGTGCAGTACTCTACGAGCAGTACTTC.

This clonotype was seen just once. The CDR3 region has the DNA TGTGCCAGCAGTTACACGGGGGCCGGGACTGAAGCTTTCTTT. This encodes CASSYTGAGTEAFF. This chain uses TRBV6-2 or TRBV6-3 with TRBJ1-1, with a weak D call TRBD1 (6 bases). This CDR3 contains 14 residues. Germline CDR1 and CDR2: MNHEY and SVGEGT. V lost 2 bases and J lost 5, with 12 bases in between.

The gene calls are TRBV3-1 and TRBJ2-7; no firm D call. V dropped 0 bases and J dropped 2 bases, with 8 bases sitting between them. Germline V gene sequence: CDR1 LGHDT, CDR2 YNNKEL (reference sequence). CDR3 size: 14 residues. This CDR3 is CASSQDPRTYEQYF. The CDR3 coding sequence is TGTGCCAGCAGCCAAGATCCTCGGACCTACGAGCAGTACTTC.

The chain uses TRBV6-1 and TRBJ2-1; perhaps D is TRBD1 or TRBD2 (5 bases each). Germline assignment: CDR1 MNHNS and CDR2 SASEGT. This CDR3 comprises 13 residues. With 3 bases removed from V and 5 bases from J, the gap between germline ends came to 8 bases. The CDR3 loop is CASSDRENNEQFF. The CDR3 DNA reads TGTGCCAGCAGTGACAGGGAGAACAATGAGCAGTTCTTC.

This clonotype was seen only a few times. The gene calls are TRBV7-9 and TRBJ1-4; 10 bases match TRBD1. The germline V gene encodes CDR1 SEHNR and CDR2 FQNEAQ (reference sequence). Trimming took 3 bases from V and 11 from J; bases not matched to a gene: 6. CDR3 length: 14 residues. The CDR3 DNA reads as TGTGCCAGCAGCTTGGGACAGGGGATACAGAAACTGTTTTTT. Its protein product is CASSLGQGIQKLFF.

This sequence joins TRBV15 and TRBJ2-3, with TRBD2 matching 11 bases. CDR3 length: 15 amino acids. V dropped 5 bases and J dropped 4; count of bases not matched to a gene: 5. Per germline, CDR1 LNHNV and CDR2 YYDKDF (reference sequence). The CDR3 nucleotides are TGTGCCACCAGCTATAGCGGGGGGGCCCCAGATACGCAGTATTTT. Its translation: CATSYSGGAPDTQYF.

This clonotype was found a few times. The V gene is TRBV5-1, the J gene TRBJ2-1; 13 bases line up with TRBD2. After removal of 0 bases from V and 6 bases from J, the junction contained 6 bases not matched to a gene. Looked up from germline, CDR1 is SGHRS and CDR2 is YFSETQ. This CDR3 is built from 17 residues. CDR3 in amino acids: CASSLALAGGGVNEQFF. In nucleotides, the CDR3 is TGCGCCAGCAGCTTGGCACTAGCGGGAGGGGGGGTCAATGAGCAGTTCTTC.

The chain has TRBV7-6 and TRBJ2-5, with TRBD2 matching 8 bases. V shed 0 bases, J shed 5 bases, and the junction held 8 bases outside the gene matches. Germline V gene lookup returns CDR1 SGHVS and CDR2 FNYEAQ. The CDR3 length is 16 residues. CDR3 loop: CASSLAYGGAWETQYF. The CDR3 coding sequence is TGTGCCAGCAGCTTAGCTTACGGGGGGGCTTGGGAGACCCAGTACTTC.

J is TRBJ2-1 and V is TRBV10-3, with a weak D call TRBD2 (6 bases). Trimming took 0 bases from V and 7 from J, leaving 22 bases between them. The germline V gene has CDR1 ENHRY and CDR2 SYGVKD. The CDR3 covers 18 residues. The CDR3 here is CAISESRYGVGGMNEQFF. In DNA, the CDR3 is TGTGCCATCAGTGAGTCGCGGTATGGGGTCGGGGGAATGAATGAGCAGTTCTTC.

This clonotype has ten or more counts. The CDR3 spells CSARRDPTSTDTQYF. In DNA, the CDR3 is TGCAGTGCTAGGAGGGACCCCACTAGCACAGATACGCAGTATTTT. The rearrangement joins TRBV20-1 to TRBJ2-3; D might be TRBD1 or TRBD2, each matching 5 bases. This CDR3 comprises 15 residues. Germline V lookup: CDR1 DFQATT, CDR2 SNEGSKA (reference sequence). V lost 3 bases, J lost 0 bases, and 13 bases lay in between.

At least ten counts were recorded for this clonotype. The rearrangement links TRBV12-3 or TRBV12-4 to TRBJ1-1, with a weak D call TRBD1 (5 bases). V lost 5 bases to trimming and J lost 1 base, with 11 bases between them. The CDR3 sequence is 14 residues long. As DNA, the CDR3 is TGTGCCAGCAGTCGAAAGGGGACGAACACTGAAGCTTTCTTT. Its protein product is CASSRKGTNTEAFF.

This clonotype was detected only a few times. One junction end disagrees with the germline gene, perhaps due to a read error. The chain uses TRBV7-8 and TRBJ1-2; D unresolved. CDR3 length: 13 residues. Germline CDR1 SGHVS, CDR2 FQNEAQ. CDR3 residues: CASSLGGDSGQTF. The DNA of the CDR3 is TGTGCCAGCAGCTTAGGTGGGGATTCCGGCCAAACATTC.

V and J are TRBV20-1 and TRBJ2-5, with D perhaps matching TRBD1 (6 bases). There are 15 residues in the CDR3. The germline CDR1 and CDR2 sequences are DFQATT and SNEGSKA (reference sequence). The V gene lost 2 bases and the J gene lost 0 bases, with 13 bases spanning the gap. The CDR3 here is CSARTRTAYQETQYF. Here the CDR3 DNA reads TGCAGTGCTAGAACCCGGACAGCGTACCAAGAGACCCAGTACTTC.

This clonotype was seen more than once but under ten times. The CDR3 DNA reads as TGTGCCAGCAGTCCCCGGGACAGGGGGACGAATGGCTACACCTTC. It yields the protein CASSPRDRGTNGYTF. The rearrangement joins TRBV12-3 or TRBV12-4 to TRBJ1-2, with 11 bases that match TRBD1. V trimming: 5 bases; J trimming: 6 bases; junction bases outside the gene matches: 8. The CDR3 spans 15 residues.

V gene TRBV6-2 or TRBV6-3 combines with J gene TRBJ2-3; D is undetermined. CDR1 MNHEY and CDR2 SVGEGT come from the germline V gene. This CDR3 comprises 16 residues. V lost 5 bases and J lost 3, with 18 bases in between. CDR3 protein: CASSPEAWLGTDTQYF. DNA for the CDR3: TGTGCCAGCAGTCCCGAGGCGTGGCTCGGGACAGATACGCAGTATTTT.

This clonotype was seen repeatedly, ten times or more. This rearrangement joins TRBV5-1 to TRBJ2-7; D could derive from TRBD1 or TRBD2 (6 bases each). V gave up 0 bases and J gave up 5 bases, with 21 bases separating them. Germline V gene lookup returns CDR1 SGHRS and CDR2 YFSETQ. This CDR3 is built from 17 residues. The DNA for the CDR3 is TGCGCCAGCAGCTTGGTTTCGGGGGCGGGCAGCTACGACGAGCAGTACTTC. It translates to CASSLVSGAGSYDEQYF.

The J gene is TRBJ2-7, the V gene TRBV20-1, with 7 bases lining up with TRBD1. CDR3 length: 15 residues. With 2 bases clipped from V and 0 bases from J, the junction kept 7 bases outside the gene matches. Germline V gene data show CDR1 as DFQATT and CDR2 as SNEGSKA (reference sequence). In DNA form, the CDR3 reads TGCAGTGCTAGACCCCCGACAGGGATCTCCTACGAGCAGTACTTC. Its protein is CSARPPTGISYEQYF.

The chain links TRBV6-1 to TRBJ1-3, with D possibly TRBD1 on 6 matching bases. Germline V lookup: CDR1 MNHNS, CDR2 SASEGT. Trimming cost V 6 bases and J 1 base, with 13 bases left between them. The CDR3 contains 15 residues. The DNA for the CDR3 is TGTGCCAGCAGCTCTTCTAGGGGGTCTGGAAACACCATATATTTT. Its protein is CASSSSRGSGNTIYF.

The V call is TRBV15, the J call TRBJ2-7; no definite D call. Between the trimmed V and J ends, which lost 9 bases and 3 bases, there was a span of 15 bases. CDR3 size: 13 residues. CDR1 is LNHNV and CDR2 is YYDKDF in the germline V gene (reference sequence). CDR3: CATSPGRYYEQYF. The CDR3 DNA sequence: TGTGCCACAAGCCCGGGCAGATACTACGAGCAGTACTTC.

This clonotype has only a few counts. The chain couples TRBV7-2 to TRBJ2-3, with 9 bases lining up with TRBD1. The V gene end was trimmed by 3 bases and the J gene end by 6 bases; junction bases not matched to a gene: 7. Germline V gives CDR1 SGHTA, CDR2 FQGNSA. The CDR3 covers 15 residues. The CDR3 reads CASSFRQGGKDTQYF. The CDR3 DNA follows: TGTGCCAGCAGCTTTAGACAGGGGGGAAAGGATACGCAGTATTTT.

The rearrangement joins TRBV7-2 to TRBJ2-7; 10 bases are shared with TRBD2. The CDR3 spans 15 residues. The V and J ends lost 3 bases and 4 bases, in that order; junction bases with no gene match: 6. Looked up from germline, CDR1 is SGHTA and CDR2 is FQGNSA. The CDR3 bases are TGTGCCAGCAGCTTCGTTACTAGCGGGGCTTACGAGCAGTACTTC. Translation: CASSFVTSGAYEQYF.

This clonotype was seen ten or more times. V and J are TRBV7-9 and TRBJ2-1; 9 bases line up with TRBD2. The CDR3 has 14 amino acids. CDR1 SEHNR and CDR2 FQNEAQ come from the germline V gene (reference sequence). V shed 4 bases, J shed 6 bases, and the junction held 4 bases outside the gene matches. The CDR3: CASSSGTSINEQFF. The CDR3 nucleotides read TGTGCCAGCAGCTCCGGGACTAGCATCAATGAGCAGTTCTTC. The whole variable domain, filled in from reference TRBV7-9 and TRBJ2-1, reads DTGVSQNPRHKITKRGQNVTFRCDPISEHNRLYWYRQTLGQGPEFLTYFQNEAQLEKSRLLSDRFSAERPKGSFSTLEIQRTEQGDSAMYLCASSSGTSINEQFFGPGTRLTVL.

The table lists this clonotype with a few counts. The chain recombines TRBV27 with TRBJ2-2, with TRBD2 matching 9 bases. The CDR3 consists of 14 residues. V shed 6 bases and J 7 bases; nucleotides not matched to a gene: 6. Germline V gives CDR1 MNHEY, CDR2 SMNVEV (reference sequence). CDR3 DNA sequence: TGTGCCAGCAGCCCGGGACTAGCTGACGGGGAGCTGTTTTTT. Protein product: CASSPGLADGELFF.

The sample holds a few counts of this clonotype. This chain links TRBV5-1 with TRBJ2-2; no reliable D call. Germline lookup yields CDR1 SGHRS and CDR2 YFSETQ. This CDR3 has 14 residues. Deletions cut 2 bases from V and 8 bases from J, with 13 bases between. The CDR3 protein is CASSLTVAKGELFF. The CDR3 nucleotides read TGCGCCAGCAGCTTAACGGTCGCTAAAGGGGAGCTGTTTTTT.

This clonotype has more than one count but fewer than ten. The chain is built from TRBV5-1 and TRBJ1-1, with TRBD1 matching 8 bases. V shed 4 bases and J 4 bases; nucleotides not matched to a gene: 6. The CDR3 contains 14 residues. The V gene's germline CDR1 is SGHRS and CDR2 YFSETQ. CDR3 sequence reads: CASSTDRARTEAFF. The CDR3 coding sequence is TGCGCCAGCAGCACGGACAGGGCCCGCACTGAAGCTTTCTTT.

This clonotype was counted a few times. The genes are TRBV20-1 and TRBJ2-1; 9 bases are shared with TRBD2. Trimming at V came to 0 bases and at J to 10 bases, leaving 7 bases not matched to a gene. Germline V CDR1 and CDR2: DFQATT, SNEGSKA (reference sequence). This CDR3 is built from 14 residues. Here the CDR3 reads CSARDGREGREQFF. CDR3 sequence (DNA): TGCAGTGCTAGAGATGGGCGGGAGGGCCGCGAGCAGTTCTTC.

This clonotype came up many times. This chain joins TRBV4-1 and TRBJ2-1; D is uncertain. V was cut by 2 bases and J by 7 bases, with 18 bases left in between. Germline V gene data show CDR1 as MGHRA and CDR2 as YSYEKL. The CDR3 loop spans 16 amino acids. The CDR3 DNA reads TGCGCCAGCAGCCAAAGAACGGGCCTCGACATTAATGAGCAGTTCTTC. It translates to CASSQRTGLDINEQFF.

Ten or more counts support this clonotype. The chain has TRBV29-1 and TRBJ1-1; tentatively, D is TRBD1 (6 bases). Trimming cost V 6 bases and J 4 bases, with 12 bases left between them. This CDR3 spans 12 amino acids. Per the germline V gene, CDR1 is SQVTM and CDR2 is ANQGSEA. The chain's CDR3 is CSVEKTGTEAFF. The CDR3 nucleotides read TGCAGCGTGGAAAAGACAGGCACTGAAGCTTTCTTT.

This chain connects TRBV20-1 to TRBJ1-2; D not certain. This CDR3 contains 13 residues. Trimming took 6 bases from V and 4 from J, leaving 15 bases between them. Looked up from germline, CDR1 is DFQATT and CDR2 is SNEGSKA (reference sequence). The CDR3 is CSAEGPGVYGYTF. CDR3 coding DNA: TGCAGTGCCGAGGGCCCCGGGGTCTATGGCTACACCTTC.